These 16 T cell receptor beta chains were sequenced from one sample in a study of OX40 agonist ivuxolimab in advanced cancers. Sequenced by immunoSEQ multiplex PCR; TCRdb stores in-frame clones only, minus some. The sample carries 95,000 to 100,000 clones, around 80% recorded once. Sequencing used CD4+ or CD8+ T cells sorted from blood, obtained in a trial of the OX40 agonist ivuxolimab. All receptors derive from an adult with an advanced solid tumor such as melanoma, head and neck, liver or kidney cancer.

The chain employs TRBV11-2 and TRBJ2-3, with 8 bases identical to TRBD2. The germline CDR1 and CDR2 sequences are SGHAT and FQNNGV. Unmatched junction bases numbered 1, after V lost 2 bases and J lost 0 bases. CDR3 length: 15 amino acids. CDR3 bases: TGTGCCAGCAGCTTAACTAGCGGTAGCACAGATACGCAGTATTTT. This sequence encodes CASSLTSGSTDTQYF.

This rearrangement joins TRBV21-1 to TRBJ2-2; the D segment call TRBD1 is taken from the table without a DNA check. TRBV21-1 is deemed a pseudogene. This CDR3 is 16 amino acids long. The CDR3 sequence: CASSFRDRTHTGELFF. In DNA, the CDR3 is TGTGCCAGCAGCTTCCGGGACAGAACTCATACCGGGGAGCTGTTTTTT.

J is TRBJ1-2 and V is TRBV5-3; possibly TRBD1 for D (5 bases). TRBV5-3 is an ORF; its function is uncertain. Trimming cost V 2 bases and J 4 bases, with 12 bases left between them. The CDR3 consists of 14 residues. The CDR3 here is CARSFSDSPYGYTF. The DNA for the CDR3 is TGTGCCAGAAGCTTTAGCGACAGCCCCTATGGCTACACCTTC.

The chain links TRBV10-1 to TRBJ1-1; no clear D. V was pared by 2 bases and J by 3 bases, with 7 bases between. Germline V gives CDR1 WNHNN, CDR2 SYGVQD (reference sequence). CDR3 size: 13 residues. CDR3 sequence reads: CASSEQVYTEAFF. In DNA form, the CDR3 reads TGCGCCAGCAGTGAGCAGGTATACACTGAAGCTTTCTTT.

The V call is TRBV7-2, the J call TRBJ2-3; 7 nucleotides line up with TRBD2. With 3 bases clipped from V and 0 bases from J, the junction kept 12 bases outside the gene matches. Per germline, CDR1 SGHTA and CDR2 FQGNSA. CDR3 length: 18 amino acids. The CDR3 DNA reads TGTGCCAGCAGCTTTAGTCCGGGTTCGGGAGGCAGCACAGATACGCAGTATTTT. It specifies CASSFSPGSGGSTDTQYF.

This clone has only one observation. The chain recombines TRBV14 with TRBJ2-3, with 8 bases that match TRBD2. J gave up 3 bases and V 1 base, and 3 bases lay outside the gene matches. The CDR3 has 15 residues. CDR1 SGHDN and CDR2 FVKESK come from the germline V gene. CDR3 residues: CASSQAGGRTDTQYF. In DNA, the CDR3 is TGTGCCAGCAGCCAAGCGGGGGGGCGTACAGATACGCAGTATTTT.

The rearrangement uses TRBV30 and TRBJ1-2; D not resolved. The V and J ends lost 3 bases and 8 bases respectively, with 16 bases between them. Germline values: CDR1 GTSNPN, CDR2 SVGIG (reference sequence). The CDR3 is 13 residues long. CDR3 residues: CAWRVFNPRGYTF. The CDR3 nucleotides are TGTGCCTGGAGGGTTTTTAACCCGCGGGGCTACACCTTC.

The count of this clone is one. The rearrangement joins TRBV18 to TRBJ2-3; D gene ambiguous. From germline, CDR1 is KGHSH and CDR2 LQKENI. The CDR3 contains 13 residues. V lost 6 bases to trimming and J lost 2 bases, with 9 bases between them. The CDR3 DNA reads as TGTGCCAGCTCCCAACGTCTCACAGATACGCAGTATTTT. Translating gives CASSQRLTDTQYF.

Written as DNA, the CDR3 is TGTGCTAGTGGTTTGGGAGCTAACTATGGCTACACCTTC. Protein sequence: CASGLGANYGYTF. The chain joins TRBV12-5 to TRBJ1-2; D unresolved. Germline CDR1 LGHNT, CDR2 FRNRAP. V shed 1 base and J shed 0 bases, with 3 bases lying between them. The CDR3 runs 13 residues.

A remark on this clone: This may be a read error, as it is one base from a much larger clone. The CDR3 coding sequence is TGTGCCAGCAGCTGGGGGGAGACCCAGTACTTC. Residues: CASSWGETQYF. The chain couples TRBV7-6 to TRBJ2-5; D possibly uses TRBD1 or TRBD2 (5 bases each). Germline lookup yields CDR1 SGHVS and CDR2 FNYEAQ. Deletions cut 4 bases from V and 5 bases from J, with 5 bases between. The CDR3 totals 11 residues.

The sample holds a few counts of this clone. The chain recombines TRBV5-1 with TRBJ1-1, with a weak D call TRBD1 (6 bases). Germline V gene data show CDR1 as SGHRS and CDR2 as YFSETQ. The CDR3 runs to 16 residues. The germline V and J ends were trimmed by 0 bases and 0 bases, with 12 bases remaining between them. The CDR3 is CASSLGQEFMNTEAFF. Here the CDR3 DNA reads TGCGCCAGCAGCTTGGGACAGGAGTTCATGAACACTGAAGCTTTCTTT.

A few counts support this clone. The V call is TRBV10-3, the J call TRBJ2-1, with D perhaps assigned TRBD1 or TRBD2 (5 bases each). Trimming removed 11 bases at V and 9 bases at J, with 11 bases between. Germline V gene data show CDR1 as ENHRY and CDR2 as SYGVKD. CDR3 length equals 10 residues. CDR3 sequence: CAAGGGEQFF. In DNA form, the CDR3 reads TGTGCCGCCGGTGGGGGTGAGCAGTTCTTC.

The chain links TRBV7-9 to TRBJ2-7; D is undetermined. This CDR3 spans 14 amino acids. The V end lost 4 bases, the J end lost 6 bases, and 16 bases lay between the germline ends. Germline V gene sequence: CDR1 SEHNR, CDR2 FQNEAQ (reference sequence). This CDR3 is CASSSWSSSGEQYF. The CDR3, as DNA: TGTGCCAGCAGCTCCTGGTCTTCATCTGGCGAGCAGTACTTC.

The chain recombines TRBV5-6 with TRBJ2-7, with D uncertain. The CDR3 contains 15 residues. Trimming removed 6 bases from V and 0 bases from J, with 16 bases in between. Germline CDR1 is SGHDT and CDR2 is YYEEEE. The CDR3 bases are TGTGCCAGCACCCTTCTAAGGGAAGTCTCCTACGAGCAGTACTTC. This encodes CASTLLREVSYEQYF.

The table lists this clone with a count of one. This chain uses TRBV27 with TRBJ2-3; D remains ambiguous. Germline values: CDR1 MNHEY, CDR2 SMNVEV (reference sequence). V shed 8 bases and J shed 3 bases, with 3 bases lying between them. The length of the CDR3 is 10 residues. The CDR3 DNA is TGTGCCAGCTGGACAGATACGCAGTATTTT. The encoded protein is CASWTDTQYF.

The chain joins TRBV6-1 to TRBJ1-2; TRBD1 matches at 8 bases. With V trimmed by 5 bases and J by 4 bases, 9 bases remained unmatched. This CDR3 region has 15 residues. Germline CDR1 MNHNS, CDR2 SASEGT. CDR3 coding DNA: TGTGCCAGCAGTAATCACCAGGGGGCGGTCTATGGCTACACCTTC. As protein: CASSNHQGAVYGYTF.